Listed here are 8 T cell receptor beta chains from one sample, sequenced in a study of blood T cell repertoires in COVID-19. The protocol was immunoSEQ multiplex PCR, while the TCRdb copy is restricted to in-frame clones and leaves out a portion. The table has 65,000 to 85,000 clones, about four fifths seen once. The specimen sequenced was peripheral blood. These TCRs come from a woman of 80 years or more with active or convalescent COVID-19.

The rearrangement joins TRBV28 to TRBJ2-4; tentative D call: TRBD2 (5 bases). Germline-derived CDR1 and CDR2 are MDHEN and SYDVKM. The V end lost 4 bases, the J end lost 3 bases, and 13 bases lay between the germline ends. The CDR3 extends over 15 amino acids. CDR3 nucleotide sequence: TGTGCCAGCAGTTGGTGGGAGACGGGCAAAAACATTCAGTACTTC. It encodes CASSWWETGKNIQYF. The variable domain in full, with the rest retrieved from reference TRBV28 and TRBJ2-4, is DVKVTQSSRYLVKRTGEKVFLECVQDMDHENMFWYRQDPGLGLRLIYFSYDVKMKEKGDIPEGYSVSREKKERFSLILESASTNQTSMYLCASSWWETGKNIQYFGAGTRLSVL.

The chain joins TRBV10-3 to TRBJ2-7; 10 bases are shared with TRBD2. This CDR3 has 15 amino acids. Germline CDR1 is ENHRY and CDR2 is SYGVKD. Losses at the gene ends were 5 bases for V and 0 bases for J; bases not matched to a gene: 4. CDR3 nucleotides: TGTGCCATCAGTCGAACTAGCGGGGCCTCCTACGAGCAGTACTTC. Its translation: CAISRTSGASYEQYF.

V gene TRBV19 combines with J gene TRBJ2-7; 7 bases map to TRBD2. Looked up from germline, CDR1 is LNHDA and CDR2 is SQIVND (reference sequence). The V and J ends lost 3 bases and 0 bases, in that order; junction bases with no gene match: 5. This CDR3 spans 15 amino acids. The CDR3 nucleotides read TGTGCCAGTAGTATCAGCGGGACTCGCTCCTACGAGCAGTACTTC. It yields the protein CASSISGTRSYEQYF. Using reference TRBV19 and TRBJ2-7 for the parts outside the CDR3, the full variable domain is DGGITQSPKYLFRKEGQNVTLSCEQNLNHDAMYWYRQDPGQGLRLIYYSQIVNDFQKGDIAEGYSVSREKKESFPLTVTSAQKNPTAFYLCASSISGTRSYEQYFGPGTRLTVT.

The CDR3 DNA follows: TGTGCCAGCAGGAATGGACAGGGGGCAGGAGAGACCCAGTACTTC. Translation: CASRNGQGAGETQYF. The chain carries TRBV2 and TRBJ2-5; 11 nucleotides align to TRBD1. CDR3 length: 15 residues. After removal of 6 bases from V and 4 bases from J, the junction contained 7 bases not matched to a gene. Germline loops: CDR1 SNHLY, CDR2 FYNNEI.

J is TRBJ2-7 and V is TRBV7-9; TRBD2 agrees at 11 bases. Germline V gene data show CDR1 as SEHNR and CDR2 as FQNEAQ (reference sequence). J gave up 2 bases and V 5 bases, and 5 bases lay outside the gene matches. The CDR3 spans 15 residues. The CDR3 coding sequence is TGTGCCAGCAGCCTAACTAGCGGGAGCGCCTACGAGCAGTACTTC. Its translation is CASSLTSGSAYEQYF. The full variable domain, with the rest looked up from reference TRBV7-9 and TRBJ2-7, is DTGVSQNPRHKITKRGQNVTFRCDPISEHNRLYWYRQTLGQGPEFLTYFQNEAQLEKSRLLSDRFSAERPKGSFSTLEIQRTEQGDSAMYLCASSLTSGSAYEQYFGPGTRLTVT.

This clone was found many times. This chain connects TRBV28 to TRBJ1-3; tentatively, D is TRBD1 (5 bases). The CDR3 is 16 amino acids. From germline, CDR1 is MDHEN and CDR2 SYDVKM. V was cut by 7 bases and J by 0 bases, with 16 bases left in between. The CDR3 bases are TGTGCCAGCATCAGCGGGGGAATGCACTCTGGAAACACCATATATTTT. Its protein product is CASISGGMHSGNTIYF.

The CDR3 nucleotides are TGCGCCAGCAGCTTGTACCCGGGACAGGGCAACACTGAAGCTTTCTTT. It is translated as CASSLYPGQGNTEAFF. The V gene is TRBV5-1, the J gene TRBJ1-1; 9 positions match TRBD1. Germline V gene data show CDR1 as SGHRS and CDR2 as YFSETQ. There are 16 residues in the CDR3. V was pared by 1 base and J by 2 bases, with 6 bases of the junction left unmatched.

This clone was recorded a few times. Here the CDR3 DNA reads TGTGCCAGCAGCTACCACAGAAACAGGGAGACCCAGTACTTC. This translates into CASSYHRNRETQYF. The chain links TRBV7-9 to TRBJ2-5, with D perhaps TRBD1 (5 bases). Trimming shortened V by 4 bases and J by 5 bases, and 14 bases separated the two germline ends. CDR1 SEHNR and CDR2 FQNEAQ come from the germline V gene (reference sequence). This CDR3 spans 14 amino acids.